This T cell receptor beta chain was sequenced during a study of blood T cell repertoires in COVID-19. Study-level information: Samples came from the United States, Italy and Spain, spanning acute and convalescent COVID-19. PBMCs, B-cell-depleted T cells, or T cells were the source of the cDNA or gDNA that made up the material.

In the original processing: It was from reference gene primer amplification that nucleated cell counts were estimated. Clones were read by immunoSEQ multiplex PCR, and TCRdb kept only the in-frame ones, dropping some. V, J and clone size are those of that table, while D and trimming were read from the DNA. In the table there are approximately 200,000 clones, more than 75% of which are singletons. Seattle participants joined during active infection and were tracked over time. The CDR3 is made up of 16 amino acids. Trimming took 2 bases from V and 5 from J; bases not matched to a gene: 9. The V gene's germline CDR1 is MDHEN and CDR2 SYDVKM.

This TCR was sampled from a person between 65 and 80 years old with COVID-19, enrolled during active disease. The sample taken for sequencing was peripheral blood. This chain uses TRBV28 with TRBJ1-5; TRBD1 aligns across 7 bases. The CDR3 spells CASSLVAGQLHQPQHF. The CDR3 DNA reads as TGTGCCAGCAGTTTAGTAGCGGGACAGCTCCATCAGCCCCAGCATTTT. The full variable domain, rest sourced from reference TRBV28 and TRBJ1-5, is DVKVTQSSRYLVKRTGEKVFLECVQDMDHENMFWYRQDPGLGLRLIYFSYDVKMKEKGDIPEGYSVSREKKERFSLILESASTNQTSMYLCASSLVAGQLHQPQHFGDGTRLSIL.